This record concerns one T cell receptor (beta chain) sequence. Its specificity is not known. CD4+ and CD8+ cells were isolated by positive magnetic bead selection, with purity checked by flow cytometry. The CDR3 has 15 residues. Germline loops: CDR1 SGHNT, CDR2 YYREEE (reference sequence). The V gene lost 5 bases and the J gene lost 5 bases, with 16 bases spanning the gap. The data belong to a study of somatic mutations in cytotoxic T cells in rheumatoid arthritis. General study points: In rheumatoid arthritis patients, the slight underrepresentation of TRBV07 was not adjusted for multiple comparisons.

Original methodology: Seldom did patient CD8+ clones exceeding 1% match published virus-specific TCRB sequences. Profiled with immunoSEQ multiplex PCR; TCRdb holds only in-frame clones, not every one. That table gives V, J and clone size, and the DNA gave D and trimming. Here the sample spans about 4,800 clones, about 87% being singletons. This TCR derives from a woman aged 50 to 65 with rheumatoid arthritis. Sequences were obtained from CD8+ T cells sorted from blood. This chain joins TRBV5-4 and TRBJ2-2; D is perhaps TRBD2 (6 bases). CDR3: CASRDRAGRTGELFF. In DNA form, the CDR3 reads TGTGCCAGCAGGGATAGGGCGGGACGGACCGGGGAGCTGTTTTTT.